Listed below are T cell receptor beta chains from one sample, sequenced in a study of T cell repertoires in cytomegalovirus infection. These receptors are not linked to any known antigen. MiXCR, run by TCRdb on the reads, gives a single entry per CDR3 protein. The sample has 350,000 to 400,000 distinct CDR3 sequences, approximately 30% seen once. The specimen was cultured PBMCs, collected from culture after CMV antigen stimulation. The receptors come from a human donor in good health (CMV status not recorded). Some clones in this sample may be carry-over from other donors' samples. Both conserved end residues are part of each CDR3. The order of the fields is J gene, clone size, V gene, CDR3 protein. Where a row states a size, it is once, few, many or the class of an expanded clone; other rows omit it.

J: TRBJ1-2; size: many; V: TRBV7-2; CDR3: CASSFTGGYGYTF
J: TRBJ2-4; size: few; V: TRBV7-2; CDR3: CASSPRTGRYQKNIQYF
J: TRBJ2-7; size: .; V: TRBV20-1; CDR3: CSARDRSQSVAGGTYEQYF
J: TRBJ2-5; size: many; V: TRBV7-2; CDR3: CASSRTRETQYF
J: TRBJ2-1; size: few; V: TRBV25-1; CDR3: CASSGRRLLYNEQFF
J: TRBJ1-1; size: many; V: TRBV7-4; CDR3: CASSPGQTEAFF
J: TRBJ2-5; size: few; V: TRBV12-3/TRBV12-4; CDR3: CASSYLVETQYF
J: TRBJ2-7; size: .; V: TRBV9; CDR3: CASSGRDRGPTYEQYF
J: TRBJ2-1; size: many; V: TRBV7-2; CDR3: CASSQPYNEQFF
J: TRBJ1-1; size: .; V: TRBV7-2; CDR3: CASSPDRRREAFF
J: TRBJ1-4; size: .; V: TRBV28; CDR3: CASSLNRFVTNEKLFF
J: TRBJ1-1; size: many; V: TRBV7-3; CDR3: CASSSSRNTEAFF
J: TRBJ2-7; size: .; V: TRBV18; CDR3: CASSRDALYEQYF
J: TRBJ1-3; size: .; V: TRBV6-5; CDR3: CASSPGDSSGNTIYF
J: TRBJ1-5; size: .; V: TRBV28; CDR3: CASSLMTLSNQPQHF
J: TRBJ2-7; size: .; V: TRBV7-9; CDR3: CASSFSTGLGEQYF
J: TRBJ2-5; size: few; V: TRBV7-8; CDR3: CASSLGSVRETQYF
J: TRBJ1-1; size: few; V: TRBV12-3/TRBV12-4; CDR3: CASSYDLGALNTEAFF
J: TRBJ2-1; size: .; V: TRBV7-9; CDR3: CASSGLAVSHEQFF
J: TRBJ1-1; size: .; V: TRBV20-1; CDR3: CSAGTGLDTEAFF
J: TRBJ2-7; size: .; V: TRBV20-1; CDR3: CSALRGNEQYF
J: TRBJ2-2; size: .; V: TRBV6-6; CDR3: CASSLRAAGVAGELFF
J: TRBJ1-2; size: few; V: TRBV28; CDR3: CASSSSGTGSNYGYTF
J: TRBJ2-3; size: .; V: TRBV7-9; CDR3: CASSLAFGAGPERRTDTQYF
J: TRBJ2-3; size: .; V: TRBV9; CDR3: CASSETSGSGVDTQYF
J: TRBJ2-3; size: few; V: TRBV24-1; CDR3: CATSDSSSGRAVDTQYF
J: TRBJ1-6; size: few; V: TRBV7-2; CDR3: CASRPYAGNSPLHF
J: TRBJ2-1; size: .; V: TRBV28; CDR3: CASTYSGEQFF